The 25 T cell receptor beta chains below come from one sample, sequenced in a study of neurological immune-mediated disorders. MiXCR was run by TCRdb on the 5' RACE reads, yielding one entry per CDR3 protein. The profile shows some 20,000 distinct CDR3 sequences, approximately 14% of them singletons. The sequenced material came from CD4+ T cells from blood. These receptors came from a woman aged 60-75 years with HTLV-1-associated myelopathy (HAM/TSP).

By share of the sample, this clonotype is medium-sized. The chain uses TRBV10-3 and TRBJ2-1, with D hard to call. V was pared by 10 bases and J by 11 bases, with 9 bases between. This CDR3 contains 9 residues. Looked up from germline, CDR1 is ENHRY and CDR2 is SYGVKD. The CDR3 DNA sequence: TGTGCCACCGTTTCCCAGCAGTTCTTC. Its protein is CATVSQQFF.

This clonotype was recorded many times. The J gene is TRBJ2-3, the V gene TRBV15; either TRBD1 or TRBD2 may fit D (5 bases each). The ends were cut back, 4 bases at V and 0 bases at J, with 8 bases in the middle. CDR3 length: 14 amino acids. The germline CDR1 and CDR2 sequences are LNHNV and YYDKDF (reference sequence). Written as DNA, the CDR3 is TGTGCCACCAGCACCGGGGCCAGCACAGATACGCAGTATTTT. It codes for CATSTGASTDTQYF.

In its sample, this clonotype ranks as medium-sized. V and J are TRBV5-1 and TRBJ2-7; D perhaps matches TRBD1 (6 bases). Looked up from germline, CDR1 is SGHRS and CDR2 is YFSETQ. V gave up 4 bases and J gave up 2 bases, with 16 bases separating them. The CDR3 has 15 residues. The CDR3 region is CASSPRNRAAYEQYF. The CDR3 region has the DNA TGCGCCAGCAGCCCAAGGAACAGGGCTGCCTACGAGCAGTACTTC.

This clonotype was observed at least ten times. This chain links TRBV4-2 with TRBJ2-5, with 12 bases aligning to TRBD2. The CDR3 runs to 16 residues. V dropped 0 bases and J dropped 4; count of bases not matched to a gene: 3. The germline gives CDR1 LGHNA, CDR2 YNFKEQ. CDR3 sequence (DNA): TGTGCCAGCAGCCAAGAGACTAGCGGGAGCGGAGAGACCCAGTACTTC. It translates to CASSQETSGSGETQYF.

This clonotype is labeled as medium-sized. The gene calls are TRBV5-1 and TRBJ2-1; D not resolved. The V end was cut by 0 bases, the J end by 3 bases, with 7 bases between. The CDR3 runs to 14 residues. Germline values: CDR1 SGHRS, CDR2 YFSETQ. The CDR3 reads CASSLENLYNEQFF. CDR3 in DNA: TGCGCCAGCAGCTTGGAGAACCTCTACAATGAGCAGTTCTTC.

In its sample, this clonotype is medium-sized. The chain is built from TRBV12-3 or TRBV12-4 and TRBJ1-2; D gene ambiguous. The V gene lost 2 bases and the J gene lost 1 base, with 5 bases spanning the gap. The CDR3 contains 13 residues. The CDR3 reads CASSLQDNYGYTF. The DNA of the CDR3 is TGTGCCAGCAGTTTACAGGATAACTATGGCTACACCTTC.

In its sample, this clonotype was seen many times. The genes are TRBV20-1 and TRBJ2-7; 8 nucleotides align to TRBD1. CDR3 length: 16 amino acids. Looked up from germline, CDR1 is DFQATT and CDR2 is SNEGSKA (reference sequence). V shed 0 bases and J 2 bases; nucleotides not matched to a gene: 9. CDR3 sequence reads: CSARDLRQGAAYEQYF. The CDR3 DNA sequence: TGCAGTGCTAGAGATCTAAGGCAGGGGGCTGCCTACGAGCAGTACTTC.

This clonotype came up many times. The chain recombines TRBV5-8 with TRBJ1-2; unclear D gene. Trimming pared 0 bases from V and 7 bases from J, leaving 16 bases between. This CDR3 contains 15 residues. Looked up from germline, CDR1 is SGHTS and CDR2 is YDEGEE. The CDR3 sequence is CASSLGGANSPGYTF. CDR3 nucleotide sequence: TGTGCCAGCAGCTTGGGGGGAGCAAATTCGCCTGGCTACACCTTC.

The chain uses TRBV5-1 and TRBJ2-1; 11 bases align to TRBD2. This CDR3 comprises 15 residues. Unmatched junction bases numbered 3, after V lost 5 bases and J lost 2 bases. Germline V CDR1 and CDR2: SGHRS, YFSETQ. The CDR3 is CASRLAGATYNEQFF. The CDR3 nucleotides read TGCGCCAGCAGACTAGCGGGGGCCACCTACAATGAGCAGTTCTTC.

The chain combines TRBV9 with TRBJ2-1; 11 bases agree with TRBD2. V shed 6 bases and J 9 bases; nucleotides not matched to a gene: 8. The CDR3 runs 14 residues. CDR1 is SGDLS, CDR2 YYNGEE, per germline. The CDR3 nucleotides read TGTGCCAGCATCCTTAGCGGGGGGGTCTCTGAGCAGTTCTTC. Amino acids: CASILSGGVSEQFF.

By sample fraction, this clonotype is medium-sized. This chain joins TRBV5-8 and TRBJ1-2, with D hard to call. Germline V gene sequence: CDR1 SGHTS, CDR2 YDEGEE. This CDR3 has 12 amino acids. V lost 0 bases, J lost 2 bases, and 2 bases lay in between. CDR3 in amino acids: CASSLVNYGYTF. The CDR3 bases are TGTGCCAGCAGCTTGGTAAACTATGGCTACACCTTC.

There are many counts of this clonotype. The chain links TRBV10-3 to TRBJ2-6; D uncertain. The CDR3 length is 14 residues. V was shortened by 3 bases and J by 4 bases, with 7 bases between the two germline ends. Germline loops: CDR1 ENHRY, CDR2 SYGVKD. The CDR3 sequence: CAISEGFGANVLTF. The CDR3 DNA follows: TGTGCCATCAGTGAAGGGTTCGGGGCCAACGTCCTGACTTTC.

This clonotype was seen ten or more times. This sequence joins TRBV18 and TRBJ2-1; TRBD2 agrees at 10 bases. With 6 bases clipped from V and 6 bases from J, the junction kept 8 bases outside the gene matches. Germline CDR1 KGHSH, CDR2 LQKENI. This CDR3 is built from 15 residues. The CDR3, as DNA: TGTGCCAGCTCCCGTCTAGCGGGGGCGGGCAATGAGCAGTTCTTC. This sequence encodes CASSRLAGAGNEQFF.

This clonotype was counted ten times or more. The chain joins TRBV4-3 to TRBJ1-4; D is uncertain. Trimming shortened V by 6 bases and J by 4 bases, and 15 bases separated the two germline ends. This CDR3 comprises 15 residues. The germline gives CDR1 LGHNA, CDR2 YSLEER. CDR3 in amino acids: CASSMGGRLNEKLFF. Here the CDR3 DNA reads TGCGCCAGCAGTATGGGAGGAAGGCTTAATGAAAAACTGTTTTTT.

There are many counts of this clonotype. The V call is TRBV20-1, the J call TRBJ1-3; D remains ambiguous. CDR1 is DFQATT, CDR2 SNEGSKA, per germline (reference sequence). V lost 0 bases and J 4 bases, leaving 7 bases between the germline ends. The CDR3 extends over 13 amino acids. In DNA form, the CDR3 reads TGCAGTGCTAGAGATAGAGGGGGAAACACCATATATTTT. It is translated as CSARDRGGNTIYF.

Judged by abundance, this clonotype is medium-sized. The junction does not match germline at one end; this may be a read error. The J gene is TRBJ1-2, the V gene TRBV7-2; D is unresolved. CDR3 length equals 14 residues. Germline CDR1 SGHTA, CDR2 FQGNSA. The CDR3 spells CASSPARPGYVYTF. The CDR3 coding sequence is TGTGCCAGCAGCCCCGCCCGGCCAGGCTATGTCTACACCTTC.

At least ten counts were recorded for this clonotype. The CDR3 DNA reads as TGTGCCAGCTCGTCCCGTCCACTAGCGGGAGAAAAGACCGGGGAGCTGTTTTTT. Its translation: CASSSRPLAGEKTGELFF. This chain joins TRBV18 and TRBJ2-2; TRBD2 aligns across 11 bases. The germline V gene encodes CDR1 KGHSH and CDR2 LQKENI. V shed 6 bases, J shed 5 bases, and the junction held 14 bases outside the gene matches. The CDR3 is 18 residues long.

Ten or more counts support this clonotype. This chain links TRBV3-1 with TRBJ1-2, with TRBD1 identical over 7 bases. CDR3 length equals 16 residues. Trimming at V came to 7 bases and at J to 8 bases, leaving 19 bases not matched to a gene. CDR1 and CDR2 (germline): LGHDT, YNNKEL (reference sequence). In DNA form, the CDR3 reads TGTGCCAGCACCTTCAATAGACAGGGCAGGTCGTTGGGCTACACCTTC. Translated: CASTFNRQGRSLGYTF.

This clonotype was counted ten times or more. V gene TRBV19 combines with J gene TRBJ1-5; the D is unclear. Germline V gives CDR1 LNHDA, CDR2 SQIVND (reference sequence). The V end lost 1 base, the J end lost 1 base, and 8 bases lay between the germline ends. The CDR3 has 15 amino acids. Written as DNA, the CDR3 is TGTGCCAGTAGTATAGTACGGGGAAGCAATCAGCCCCAGCATTTT. Amino acids: CASSIVRGSNQPQHF.

At least ten counts were recorded for this clonotype. The chain joins TRBV29-1 to TRBJ1-4; D is possibly TRBD1 (6 bases). Germline CDR1 SQVTM, CDR2 ANQGSEA. The CDR3 extends over 13 amino acids. V was clipped by 6 bases and J by 6 bases, with 14 bases between them. In DNA, the CDR3 is TGCAGCGTGGAACAGCCAGGGGATGAAAAACTGTTTTTT. It translates to CSVEQPGDEKLFF. Full variable domain (remainder filled in from reference TRBV29-1 and TRBJ1-4): SAVISQKPSRDICQRGTSLTIQCQVDSQVTMMFWYRQQPGQSLTLIATANQGSEATYESGFVIDKFPISRPNLTFSTLTVSNMSPEDSSIYLCSVEQPGDEKLFFGSGTQLSVL.

In regard to this clonotype: A clone one base away is much larger, so this may be a read error. The rearrangement joins TRBV4-3 to TRBJ1-6; TRBD1 aligns across 8 bases. From germline, CDR1 is LGHNA and CDR2 YSLEER. This CDR3 is built from 16 residues. The CDR3 is CASRQVGQGANSPLHF. For the CDR3, the DNA is TGCGCCAGCAGACAAGTTGGGCAGGGGGCTAATTCACCCCTCCACTTT.

This clonotype was counted at least ten times. J is TRBJ2-3 and V is TRBV10-3; no reliable D call. V was trimmed by 6 bases and J by 0 bases, leaving 7 bases between them. CDR1 is ENHRY, CDR2 SYGVKD, per germline. The CDR3 covers 13 residues. The CDR3: CAIRAASTDTQYF. In DNA form, the CDR3 reads TGTGCCATCAGGGCAGCTAGCACAGATACGCAGTATTTT.

This clonotype appeared many times. CDR3 DNA sequence: TGTGCCAGCAGCCAAAACGGGGGGGGGGAGCTGTTTTTT. Protein product: CASSQNGGGELFF. This chain uses TRBV4-2 with TRBJ2-2; 7 bases are shared with TRBD2. Germline-derived CDR1 and CDR2 are LGHNA and YNFKEQ. J was trimmed by 8 bases and V by 2 bases; bases with no gene match: 2. The CDR3 consists of 13 residues.

There are many counts of this clonotype. The V and J genes are TRBV20-1 and TRBJ2-2, with 7 positions matching TRBD1. Trimming at V came to 0 bases and at J to 4 bases, leaving 2 bases not matched to a gene. The germline CDR1 and CDR2 sequences are DFQATT and SNEGSKA (reference sequence). The CDR3 extends over 14 amino acids. CDR3 DNA: TGCAGTGCTAGAGATTCAGGGGGCACCGGGGAGCTGTTTTTT. Its translation: CSARDSGGTGELFF.

This clonotype was detected once. The limits of the CDR3 on the DNA are not certain, so only TCRdb's listed CDR3 is given. The chain carries TRBV7-2 and TRBJ1-2. The CDR3 comprises 18 residues, both ends counted. CDR1 and CDR2 from the germline V gene are SGHTA and FQGNSA. The CDR3: CDSSFYICSALQGYGYTF.